These 15 T cell receptor delta chains originate from one sample sequenced in a study of γδ T cells in repeated Plasmodium falciparum infection. TCRdb applied CATT to the multiplex PCR reads for clone calling. This table has 85,000 to 95,000 delta-chain clones, approximately 1.5% appearing once. Vgamma9/Vdelta2+ and Vdelta2-negative gammadelta T cells were flow-sorted from PBMC for bulk sequencing. The specimen sequenced was gamma-delta T cells from blood. The receptors stem from a pool of human donors (malaria-infected and uninfected, not separated).

As for this clone: TCRdb's listed protein matches a much larger clone and diverges from this DNA's translation at residue 12, likely through a read error; the protein shown comes from the DNA. This chain joins TRDV2 and TRDJ1, with 10 bases aligning to TRDD3. No J gene was available from TCRdb, and it was assigned here by a germline match of the DNA. Per germline, CDR1 GEAIGNYY and CDR2 EKD. Trimming removed 3 bases from V and 6 bases from J; junction bases left unmatched: 12. The CDR3 has 16 residues. CDR3 protein: CACDGMGDTPLNKLIF. DNA of the CDR3: TGTGCCTGTGACGGGATGGGGGATACCCCCCTCAATAAACTCATCTTT.

In its sample, this clone was seen a few times. For this DNA, TCRdb reports the protein of a much larger clone, which diverges at residue 12, most likely from a read error; the protein presented here is translated directly from the DNA. Other DNA sequences from this sample encode an identical CDR3 as well. The rearrangement joins TRDV1 to TRDJ1; 10 positions agree with TRDD3. TCRdb records no J gene; here it was assigned by comparing the DNA to germline. The CDR3 is made up of 22 amino acids. Germline CDR1 is TSWWSYY and CDR2 is QGS. Trimming cost V 1 base and J 1 base; bases outside gene matches: 21. The CDR3 loop reads CALGEPFGRSFRGIRPTDKLIF. In DNA form, the CDR3 reads TGTGCTCTTGGGGAACCCTTCGGGAGATCCTTCAGGGGGATACGCCCCACCGATAAACTCATCTTT.

This clone was seen at least ten times. This is likely an artifact of a read error, given a far larger clone one base away. Other DNA variants within this sample encode the same CDR3. The chain has TRDV2 and TRDJ1; D is undetermined. The CDR3 covers 14 residues. CDR1 and CDR2 (germline): GEAIGNYY, EKD. Deletions cut 0 bases from V and 1 base from J, with 8 bases between. The DNA of the CDR3 is TGTGCCTGTGACACCGGCACCTGCACCGATAAACTCATCTTT. This gives the protein CACDTGTCTDKLIF.

This clone showed up just a few times. Translating this DNA gives a protein that differs at residue 3 from the TCRdb one, which belongs to a much larger clone; a read error is likely, and the protein shown is this translation. CDR3 protein: CAPGELCYSPPYWGITDKLIF. In DNA, the CDR3 is TGTGCTCCTGGGGAACTATGCTACTCCCCCCCGTACTGGGGGATAACCGATAAACTCATCTTT. The chain employs TRDV1 and TRDJ1, with TRDD3 identical over 11 bases. CDR3 length: 21 amino acids. Looked up from germline, CDR1 is TSWWSYY and CDR2 is QGS.

This clone was seen at least ten times. This chain joins TRDV1 and TRDJ1, with 10 positions matching TRDD3. The V gene's germline CDR1 is TSWWSYY and CDR2 QGS. V trimming: 3 bases; J trimming: 0 bases; junction bases outside the gene matches: 13. The CDR3 consists of 19 residues. The CDR3: CALGEFPTWGITYTDKLIF. The CDR3 DNA sequence: TGTGCTCTTGGGGAGTTTCCTACCTGGGGGATAACCTACACCGATAAACTCATCTTT.

At least ten counts were recorded for this clone. The TCRdb record carries a much larger clone's protein, which differs from this DNA's translation at residue 11; a read error is the likely cause, and the protein listed here is the DNA translation. The chain links TRDV1 to TRDJ1; D remains unclear. CDR1 TSWWSYY and CDR2 QGS come from the germline V gene. V gave up 1 base and J gave up 0 bases, with 15 bases separating them. CDR3 length: 17 residues. In nucleotides, the CDR3 is TGTGCTCTTGGGGAACGCAAGGGAGCCCAGCACACCGATAAACTCATCTTT. Amino acids: CALGERKGAQHTDKLIF.

V gene TRDV1 combines with J gene TRDJ1; D might be TRDD3 (5 bases). The J gene, missing from TCRdb, was assigned here through DNA to germline matching. With 3 bases removed from V and 0 bases from J, the gap between germline ends came to 26 bases. The CDR3 length is 20 residues. The germline V gene has CDR1 TSWWSYY and CDR2 QGS. Written as DNA, the CDR3 is TGTGCTCTTGGGGATGTTTTCCCGGGGCGACGGGCTGGGTACACCGATAAACTCATCTTT. This codes for CALGDVFPGRRAGYTDKLIF.

For this clone: This sequence may be a read error, since a much larger clone differs from it by one base. The J gene is TRDJ1, the V gene TRDV1, with D possibly matching TRDD3 (5 bases). TCRdb carries no J gene annotation; the J gene was assigned here by matching the DNA with germline. There are 16 residues in the CDR3. CDR1 and CDR2 (germline): TSWWSYY, QGS. Trimming left V 1 base short and J 2 bases short, with 14 bases between. The CDR3 nucleotides are TGTGCTCTTGGGGAACCCCTGGGCTGGTATACCGATAAACTCATCTTT. As protein: CALGEPLGWYTDKLIF.

This clone was seen repeatedly, ten times or more. TCRdb attributes to this sequence the protein of a much larger clone, which differs from the DNA translation at residue 7; a read error is likely, and the protein displayed is translated from the DNA. The chain employs TRDV1 and TRDJ1, with no clear D. Here the J gene came from matching the DNA to germline, since TCRdb omits it. The germline CDR1 and CDR2 sequences are TSWWSYY and QGS. CDR3 length: 14 amino acids. The V and J ends lost 3 bases and 3 bases respectively, with 11 bases between them. In nucleotides, the CDR3 is TGTGCTCTTGGGGATTTAGCCAGTGCCGATAAACTCATCTTT. Residues: CALGDLASADKLIF.

As to this clone: The protein that TCRdb holds for this DNA derives from a much larger clone and differs from the translated DNA at residue 7, which likely indicates a read error; the protein shown here is translated from the DNA. V gene TRDV2 combines with J gene TRDJ2, with D unresolved. The CDR3 extends over 15 amino acids. Germline V CDR1 and CDR2: GEAIGNYY, EKD. V was pared by 2 bases and J by 5 bases, with 14 bases between. The CDR3: CACDNVWIGTAQLFF. The CDR3 region has the DNA TGTGCCTGTGACAACGTGTGGATTGGTACAGCACAACTCTTCTTT.

This clone was seen a handful of times. The protein recorded in TCRdb matches a much larger clone and deviates from this DNA's translation at residue 14, suggesting a read error; the protein here is obtained by translating the DNA. The rearrangement joins TRDV3 to TRDJ2; 7 positions match TRDD3. The germline V gene encodes CDR1 TVYSNPD and CDR2 GDNSRS (reference sequence). There are 16 residues in the CDR3. In DNA form, the CDR3 reads TGTGCCTTCCTGGGGGCCCTCCCTACTTTGACAGCACAACCCTTCTTT. It specifies CAFLGALPTLTAQPFF. Based on the CDR3 plus reference TRDV3 and TRDJ2, the full variable domain is CDKVTQSSPDQTVASGSEVVLLCTYDTVYSNPDLFWYRIRPDYSFQFVFYGDNSRSEGADFTQGRFSVKHILTQKAFHLVISPVRTEDSATYYCAFLGALPTLTAQPFFGKGTQLIVEP.

V is TRDV2 and J is TRDJ2; 10 nucleotides align to TRDD3. The J gene comes from matching the DNA to germline here; TCRdb lacks it. This CDR3 spans 13 amino acids. The J segment lost 5 bases and the V segment lost 8 bases, leaving 4 bases of the junction unmatched. Germline lookup yields CDR1 GEAIGNYY and CDR2 EKD. CDR3 bases: TGTGCCTATCTACTGGGGGATACAGCACAACTCTTCTTT. Its protein is CAYLLGDTAQLFF.

This clone was detected many times. TCRdb lists the protein of a much larger clone for this DNA, which differs at residue 9, so this is likely a read error; the protein given here is translated from the DNA itself. The chain is built from TRDV2 and TRDJ1; D may be TRDD3 (6 bases). Germline matching of the DNA provided the J gene here, since TCRdb leaves it blank. V lost 3 bases, J lost 4 bases, and 17 bases lay in between. Germline values: CDR1 GEAIGNYY, CDR2 EKD. This CDR3 is built from 15 residues. CDR3 sequence reads: CACDPLGSRRDKLIF. DNA of the CDR3: TGTGCCTGTGACCCCCTGGGGAGCAGACGCGATAAACTCATCTTT.

This clone was counted a few times. TCRdb shows a much larger clone's protein in place of this DNA's translation, and the two differ at residue 11, likely through a read error; the protein shown is translated from the DNA. The rearrangement links TRDV2 to TRDJ1; perhaps TRDD3 as D (6 bases). As TCRdb names no J gene, one was assigned here on the basis of a DNA match to germline. CDR1 is GEAIGNYY, CDR2 EKD, per germline. The CDR3 runs 14 residues. The CDR3 reads CACDPLGAIDELIF. CDR3 in DNA: TGTGCCTGTGACCCCTTGGGGGCTATCGATGAACTCATCTTT.

About this clone itself: The TCRdb protein comes from a much larger clone and disagrees with this DNA's translation at residue 13, likely due to a read error; the protein given here is derived from the DNA. The chain recombines TRDV1 with TRDJ1; D not certain. TCRdb supplies no J gene; here it was assigned by aligning the nucleotide sequence to germline. This CDR3 has 16 residues. The germline V gene encodes CDR1 TSWWSYY and CDR2 QGS. CDR3: CALGDYLASHTDRLIF. The DNA for the CDR3 is TGTGCTCTTGGGGACTATCTTGCCTCTCACACCGATAGACTCATCTTT.